Following are 2 T cell receptor beta chains from one sample sequenced in a study of T cells in Graves' hyperthyroidism and ophthalmopathy. Using RNA transcripts as the source, TCR beta CDR3 regions were amplified. First-round RT-PCR of the TCR CDR3 relied on the HTBI primer set. A single record per CDR3 protein comes from TCRdb applying MiXCR to the multiplex PCR reads. The table has around 700,000 distinct CDR3 sequences, around 20% seen once; the top ten hold roughly a sixth. Sample: blood. These receptor sequences come from a woman aged 45 to 65 with Graves' hyperthyroidism that later progressed to Graves' ophthalmopathy.

In this sample, this clonotype turned up many times. The rearrangement joins TRBV6-1 to TRBJ1-1; 7 bases align to TRBD1. Germline V gene sequence: CDR1 MNHNS, CDR2 SASEGT. The CDR3 runs to 14 residues. Trimming took 6 bases from V and 4 from J; bases not matched to a gene: 8. The CDR3 region has the DNA TGTGCCAGCAGGCGACAGGGCTTGGTCACTGAAGCTTTCTTT. Translated: CASRRQGLVTEAFF.

This chain joins TRBV6-6 and TRBJ1-1; D is uncertain. V was clipped by 0 bases and J by 0 bases, with 8 bases between them. Germline assignment: CDR1 MNHNY and CDR2 SVGAGI (reference sequence). The CDR3 has 15 amino acids. CDR3 coding DNA: TGTGCCAGCAGTTACTCGACGGGAATGAACACTGAAGCTTTCTTT. Translated: CASSYSTGMNTEAFF.